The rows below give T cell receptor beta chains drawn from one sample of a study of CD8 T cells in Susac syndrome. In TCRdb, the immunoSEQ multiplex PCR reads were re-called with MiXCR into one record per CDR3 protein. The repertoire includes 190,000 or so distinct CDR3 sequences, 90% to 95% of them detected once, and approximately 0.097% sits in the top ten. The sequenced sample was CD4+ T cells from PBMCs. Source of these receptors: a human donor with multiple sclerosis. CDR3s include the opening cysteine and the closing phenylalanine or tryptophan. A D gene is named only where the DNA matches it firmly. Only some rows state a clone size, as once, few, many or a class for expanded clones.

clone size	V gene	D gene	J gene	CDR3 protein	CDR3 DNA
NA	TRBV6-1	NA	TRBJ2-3	CASSEGDTQYF	TGTGCCAGCAGTGAGGGCGATACGCAGTATTTT
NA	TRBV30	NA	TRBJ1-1	CAWKQYYTEAFF	TGTGCCTGGAAACAGTACTACACTGAAGCTTTCTTT
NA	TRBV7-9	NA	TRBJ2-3	CASSLSEGSTDTQYF	TGTGCCAGCAGCTTATCGGAGGGTAGCACAGATACGCAGTATTTT
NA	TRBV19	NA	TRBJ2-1	CASSTRSPGNEQFF	TGTGCCAGCTCTACTAGGAGCCCTGGCAATGAGCAGTTCTTC
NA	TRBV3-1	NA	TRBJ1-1	CASSQHRDGEAFF	TGTGCCAGCAGCCAACACCGGGACGGTGAAGCTTTCTTT
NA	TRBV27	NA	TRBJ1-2	CASTPRGSTNYGYTF	TGTGCCAGCACCCCGCGTGGCAGTACAAACTATGGCTACACCTTC
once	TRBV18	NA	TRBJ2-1	CASSPTNNEQFF	TGTGCCAGCTCACCTACGAACAATGAGCAGTTCTTC
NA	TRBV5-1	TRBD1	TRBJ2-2	CASSFGQGMDTGELFF	TGCGCCAGCAGCTTCGGACAGGGAATGGACACCGGGGAGCTGTTTTTT
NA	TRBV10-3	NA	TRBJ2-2	CAIRPIAGELFF	TGTGCCATCAGACCGATTGCCGGGGAGCTGTTTTTT
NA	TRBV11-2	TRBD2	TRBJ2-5	CASSPRGAGGQETQYF	TGTGCCAGCAGCCCCCGGGGGGCGGGGGGACAAGAGACCCAGTACTTC